This section outlines one T cell receptor (beta chain) sequence together with its context. Its antigen is not identified. Amplification used 60 Vbeta primers and 13 Jbeta primers. TCRdb keeps only in-frame clones here, not all; method: immunoSEQ multiplex PCR. The profile shows 90,000 to 100,000 clones, about 80% of them singletons. The data belong to a study of cytomegalovirus exposure and HLA in healthy donors. Study overall: Among 398 genotyped donors, about 83% fell in the Caucasian-associated ancestry cluster.

Germline lookup yields CDR1 WSHSY and CDR2 SAAADI. The CDR3 consists of 15 residues. J gave up 4 bases and V 2 bases, and 4 bases lay outside the gene matches. Points from the study as a whole: There were reportedly fewer N-insertions in an Asian-associated ancestry cluster than the approximately 630-donor mean, in a later analysis. Among the CMV-associated chains, a few were confirmed in vitro as specific for CMV antigens.

The receptor's source is a man aged 55 to 70 in good health and CMV-seropositive. The chain employs TRBV10-2 and TRBJ2-2, with 7 bases that match TRBD2. The sequencing sample was made of PBMCs. CDR3 bases: TGCGCCAGCAGTGAGGGGGGGGTGGGCACCGGGGAGCTGTTTTTT. This codes for CASSEGGVGTGELFF.